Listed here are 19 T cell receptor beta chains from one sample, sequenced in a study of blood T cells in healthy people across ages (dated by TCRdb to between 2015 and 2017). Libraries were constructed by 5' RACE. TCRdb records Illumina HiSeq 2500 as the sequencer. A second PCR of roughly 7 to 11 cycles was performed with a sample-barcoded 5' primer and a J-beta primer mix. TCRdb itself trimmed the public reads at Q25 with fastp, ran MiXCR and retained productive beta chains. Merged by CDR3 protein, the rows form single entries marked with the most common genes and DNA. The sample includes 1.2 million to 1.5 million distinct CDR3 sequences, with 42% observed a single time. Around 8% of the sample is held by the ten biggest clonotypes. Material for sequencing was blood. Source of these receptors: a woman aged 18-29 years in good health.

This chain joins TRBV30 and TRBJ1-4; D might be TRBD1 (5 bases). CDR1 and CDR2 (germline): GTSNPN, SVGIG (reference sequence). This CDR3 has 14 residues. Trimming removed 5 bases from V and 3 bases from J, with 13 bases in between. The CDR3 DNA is TGTGCCTGGGCCCCGGGGGTGGCTAATGAAAAACTGTTTTTT. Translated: CAWAPGVANEKLFF. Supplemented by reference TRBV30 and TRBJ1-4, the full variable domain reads SQTIHQWPATLVQPVGSPLSLECTVEGTSNPNLYWYRQAAGRGLQLLFYSVGIGQISSEVPQNLSASRPQDRQFILSSKKLLLSDSGFYLCAWAPGVANEKLFFGSGTQLSVL.

The DNA of the CDR3 is TGTGCCATCTTGGGACAGAACTTCCTTACGTATAGCAATCAGCCCCAGCATTTT. This translates into CAILGQNFLTYSNQPQHF. V gene TRBV10-3 combines with J gene TRBJ1-5; 7 nucleotides align to TRBD1. With 8 bases clipped from V and 0 bases from J, the junction kept 16 bases outside the gene matches. The CDR3 runs to 18 residues. Germline V gene lookup returns CDR1 ENHRY and CDR2 SYGVKD.

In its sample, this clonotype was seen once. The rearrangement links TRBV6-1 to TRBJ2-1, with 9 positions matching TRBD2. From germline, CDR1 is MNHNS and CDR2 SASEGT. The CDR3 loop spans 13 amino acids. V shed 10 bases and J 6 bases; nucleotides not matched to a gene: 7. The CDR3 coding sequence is TGTGCCATGGCGGGGGGGCCTCTCAATGAGCAGTTCTTC. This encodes CAMAGGPLNEQFF.

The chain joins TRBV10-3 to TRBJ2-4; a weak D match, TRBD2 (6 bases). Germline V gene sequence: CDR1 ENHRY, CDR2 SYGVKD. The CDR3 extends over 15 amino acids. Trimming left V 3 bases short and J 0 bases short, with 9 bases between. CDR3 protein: CAISDSGLAKNIQYF. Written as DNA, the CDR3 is TGTGCCATCAGTGACAGCGGGTTAGCCAAAAACATTCAGTACTTC.

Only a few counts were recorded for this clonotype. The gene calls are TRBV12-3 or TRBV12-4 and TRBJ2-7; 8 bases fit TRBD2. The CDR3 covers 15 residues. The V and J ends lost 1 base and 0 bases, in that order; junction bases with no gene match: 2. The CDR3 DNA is TGTGCCAGCAGTTTAGGGCGGGGGGCCTCCTACGAGCAGTACTTC. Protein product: CASSLGRGASYEQYF.

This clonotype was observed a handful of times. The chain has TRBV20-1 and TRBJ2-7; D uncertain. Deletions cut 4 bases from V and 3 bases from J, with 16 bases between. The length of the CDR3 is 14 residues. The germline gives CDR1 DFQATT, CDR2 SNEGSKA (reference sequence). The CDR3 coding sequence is TGCAGTGCTACCGCCAGACAAGGCTTCTACGAGCAGTACTTC. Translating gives CSATARQGFYEQYF.

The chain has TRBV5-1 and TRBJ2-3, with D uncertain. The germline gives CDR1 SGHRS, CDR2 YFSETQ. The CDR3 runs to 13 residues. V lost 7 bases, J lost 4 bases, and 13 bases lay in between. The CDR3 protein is CASYSSGADTQYF. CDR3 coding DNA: TGCGCCAGCTATTCGTCAGGAGCAGATACGCAGTATTTT.

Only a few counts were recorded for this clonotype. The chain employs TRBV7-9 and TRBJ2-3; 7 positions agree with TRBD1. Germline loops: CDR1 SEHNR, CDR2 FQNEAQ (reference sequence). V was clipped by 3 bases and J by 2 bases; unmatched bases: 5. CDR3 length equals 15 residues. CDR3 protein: CASSFQTGNTDTQYF. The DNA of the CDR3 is TGTGCCAGCAGCTTTCAGACAGGGAACACAGATACGCAGTATTTT.

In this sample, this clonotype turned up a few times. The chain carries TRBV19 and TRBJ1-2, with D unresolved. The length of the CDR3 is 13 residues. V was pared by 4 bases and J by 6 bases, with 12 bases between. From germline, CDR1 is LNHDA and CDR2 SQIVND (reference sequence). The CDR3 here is CASSTGPTNGYTF. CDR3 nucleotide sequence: TGTGCCAGTAGTACCGGGCCGACCAATGGCTACACCTTC. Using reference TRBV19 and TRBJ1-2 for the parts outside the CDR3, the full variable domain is DGGITQSPKYLFRKEGQNVTLSCEQNLNHDAMYWYRQDPGQGLRLIYYSQIVNDFQKGDIAEGYSVSREKKESFPLTVTSAQKNPTAFYLCASSTGPTNGYTFGSGTRLTVV.

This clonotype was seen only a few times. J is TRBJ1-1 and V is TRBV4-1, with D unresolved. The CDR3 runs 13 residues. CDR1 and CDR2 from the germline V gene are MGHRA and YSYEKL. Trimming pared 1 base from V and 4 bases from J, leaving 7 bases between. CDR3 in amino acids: CASSQVRTTEAFF. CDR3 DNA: TGCGCCAGCAGCCAAGTTAGGACCACTGAAGCTTTCTTT.

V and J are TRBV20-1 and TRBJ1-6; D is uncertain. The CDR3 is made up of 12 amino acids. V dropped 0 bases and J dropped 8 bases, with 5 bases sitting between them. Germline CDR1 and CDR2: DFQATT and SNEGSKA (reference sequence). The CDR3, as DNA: TGCAGTGCTAGAGATGATTATTCACCCCTCCACTTT. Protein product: CSARDDYSPLHF.

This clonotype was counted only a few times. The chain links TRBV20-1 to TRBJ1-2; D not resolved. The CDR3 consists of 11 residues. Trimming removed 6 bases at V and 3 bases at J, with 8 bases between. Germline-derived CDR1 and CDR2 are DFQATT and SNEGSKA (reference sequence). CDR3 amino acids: CSASSDYGYTF. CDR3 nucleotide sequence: TGCAGTGCAAGTTCGGACTATGGCTACACCTTC.

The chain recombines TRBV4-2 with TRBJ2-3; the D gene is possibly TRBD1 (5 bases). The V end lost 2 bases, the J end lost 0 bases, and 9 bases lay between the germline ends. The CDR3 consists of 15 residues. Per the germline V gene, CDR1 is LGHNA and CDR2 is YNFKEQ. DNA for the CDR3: TGTGCCAGCAGCCAACAGGGTTCCAGCACAGATACGCAGTATTTT. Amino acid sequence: CASSQQGSSTDTQYF.

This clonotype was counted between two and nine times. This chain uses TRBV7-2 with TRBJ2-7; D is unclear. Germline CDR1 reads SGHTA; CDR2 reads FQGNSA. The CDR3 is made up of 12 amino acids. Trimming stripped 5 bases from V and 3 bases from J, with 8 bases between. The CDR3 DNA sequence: TGTGCCAGCAGCCAAATTTACTACGAGCAGTACTTC. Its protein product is CASSQIYYEQYF.

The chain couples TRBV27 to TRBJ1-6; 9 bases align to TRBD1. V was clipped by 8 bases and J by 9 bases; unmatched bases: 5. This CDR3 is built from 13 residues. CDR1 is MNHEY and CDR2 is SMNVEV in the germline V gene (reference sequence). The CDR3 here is CASAGQGISPLHF. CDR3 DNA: TGTGCCAGCGCGGGACAGGGAATTTCACCCCTCCACTTT.

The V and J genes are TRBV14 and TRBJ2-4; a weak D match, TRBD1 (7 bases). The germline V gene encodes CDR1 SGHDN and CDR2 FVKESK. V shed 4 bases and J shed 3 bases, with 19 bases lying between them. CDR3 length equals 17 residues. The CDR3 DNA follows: TGTGCCAGCAGCCCCCAGGGGGAGGTGGTCGACAAAAACATTCAGTACTTC. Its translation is CASSPQGEVVDKNIQYF.

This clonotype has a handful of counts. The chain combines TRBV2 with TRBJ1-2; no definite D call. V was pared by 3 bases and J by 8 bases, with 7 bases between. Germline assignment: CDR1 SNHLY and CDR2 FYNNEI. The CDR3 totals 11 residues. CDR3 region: CASSDLGGYTF. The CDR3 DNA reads TGTGCCAGCAGTGATTTGGGAGGCTACACCTTC. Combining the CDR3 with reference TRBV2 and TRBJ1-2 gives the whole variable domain EPEVTQTPSHQVTQMGQEVILRCVPISNHLYFYWYRQILGQKVEFLVSFYNNEISEKSEIFDDQFSVERPDGSNFTLKIRSTKLEDSAMYFCASSDLGGYTFGSGTRLTVV.

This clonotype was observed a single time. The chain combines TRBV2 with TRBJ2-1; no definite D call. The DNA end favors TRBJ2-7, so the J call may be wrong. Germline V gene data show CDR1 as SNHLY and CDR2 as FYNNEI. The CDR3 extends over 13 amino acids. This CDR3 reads CASSERFTYEQYF. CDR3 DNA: TGTGCCAGCAGTGAGAGGTTTACCTACGAGCAGTACTTC.

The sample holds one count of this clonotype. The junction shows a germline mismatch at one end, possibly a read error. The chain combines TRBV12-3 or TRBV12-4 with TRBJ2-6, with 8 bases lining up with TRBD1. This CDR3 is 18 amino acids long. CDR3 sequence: CASSSGRQGPSGANVPTF. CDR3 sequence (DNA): TGTGCCAGCAGTTCAGGGAGACAGGGGCCCTCTGGGGCCAACGTCCCGACTTTC.